Following are 4 T cell receptor beta chains from one sample sequenced in a study of beta chain features in type 1 diabetes. Whole-study findings and limits: All four CD4+ subsets of Type 1 diabetes patients contained TCRB CDR3s that were moderately but significantly shorter.

Since all of the isolated RNA was reverse transcribed, expressed TCRB transcripts were what got sequenced. Profiled with immunoSEQ multiplex PCR; TCRdb holds only in-frame clones, not every one. This table holds hundreds of thousands of clones, 13% found once. Their recognized antigens are unknown. Material: naive CD4+ T cells from blood. These receptors all stem from a man aged 18 to 30 with type 1 diabetes.

This clone has only a few counts. The chain links TRBV5-6 to TRBJ2-7, with 7 nucleotides matching TRBD1. CDR3 length: 15 residues. Germline values: CDR1 SGHDT, CDR2 YYEEEE. V trimming: 5 bases; J trimming: 0 bases; junction bases outside the gene matches: 8. The CDR3 is CASSLGGPTSYEQYF. The CDR3 nucleotides read TGTGCCAGCAGTCTAGGGGGCCCTACCTCCTACGAGCAGTACTTC.

The chain has TRBV2 and TRBJ1-6, with D unclear. The CDR3 sequence is 13 residues long. Germline CDR1 and CDR2: SNHLY and FYNNEI. Trimming shortened V by 6 bases and J by 5 bases, and 8 bases separated the two germline ends. CDR3 DNA: TGTGCCAGCAGCCAGAGGAATAATTCACCCCTCCACTTT. Amino acid sequence: CASSQRNNSPLHF.

This clone was detected a few times. The chain recombines TRBV25-1 with TRBJ2-1; weak D call: TRBD2 (6 bases). Per germline, CDR1 MGHDK and CDR2 SYGVNS. V lost 5 bases, J lost 14 bases, and 13 bases lay in between. This CDR3 region has 11 residues. The CDR3 coding sequence is TGTGCCAGCAGTAGTGAGACTAGGAAGTTCTTC. Its translation is CASSSETRKFF.

This rearrangement joins TRBV6-1 to TRBJ2-4, with a possible D match to TRBD2 (7 bases). Germline V gene lookup returns CDR1 MNHNS and CDR2 SASEGT. This CDR3 region has 14 residues. V lost 2 bases and J lost 5, with 10 bases in between. CDR3 nucleotides: TGTGCCAGCAGTGAAAGGGGGGGCCAAAACATTCAGTACTTC. The encoded protein is CASSERGGQNIQYF.